A single sample gave rise to the 30 T cell receptor beta chains below, sequenced in a study of B cell selection in AIRE deficiency. Sorted regulatory T cells were CD4-positive, CD25-high and CD127-low or negative. Clones were read by immunoSEQ multiplex PCR, and TCRdb kept only the in-frame ones, dropping some. The sample carries 20,000 to 25,000 clones, approximately 91% recorded once. Specimen: CD4+CD25+ Tregs sorted from PBMCs. Receptors were obtained from a human donor in good health.

V gene TRBV6-1 combines with J gene TRBJ2-3, with a tentative D call TRBD1 (5 bases). CDR3 length: 16 residues. The germline V gene encodes CDR1 MNHNS and CDR2 SASEGT. Trimming took off 2 bases at V and 3 bases at J, with 15 bases between the two ends. The DNA of the CDR3 is TGTGCCAGCAGTGAAAAGCCAGGGTTTTGGACAGATACGCAGTATTTT. It yields the protein CASSEKPGFWTDTQYF.

The chain is built from TRBV2 and TRBJ2-5, with 8 bases matching TRBD2. Germline CDR1 and CDR2: SNHLY and FYNNEI. The V segment lost 7 bases and the J segment 4 bases; nucleotides outside the gene matches: 8. This CDR3 is built from 14 residues. The CDR3 DNA sequence: TGTGCCAGCACCTCTCTCCGGGGGGGAGAGACCCAGTACTTC. Encoded protein: CASTSLRGGETQYF.

The chain uses TRBV7-9 and TRBJ1-2; D gene uncertain. Trimming removed 1 base at V and 3 bases at J, with 12 bases between. Looked up from germline, CDR1 is SEHNR and CDR2 is FQNEAQ (reference sequence). The CDR3 covers 15 residues. CDR3 in amino acids: CASSLVPEEHYGYTF. The DNA of the CDR3 is TGTGCCAGCAGCTTAGTTCCCGAGGAACACTATGGCTACACCTTC. The whole variable domain, remainder taken from reference TRBV7-9 and TRBJ1-2, is DTGVSQNPRHKITKRGQNVTFRCDPISEHNRLYWYRQTLGQGPEFLTYFQNEAQLEKSRLLSDRFSAERPKGSFSTLEIQRTEQGDSAMYLCASSLVPEEHYGYTFGSGTRLTVV.

This clone was picked up one time. The chain employs TRBV2 and TRBJ1-2, with 7 bases fitting TRBD1. From germline, CDR1 is SNHLY and CDR2 FYNNEI. This CDR3 has 13 amino acids. V lost 3 bases and J lost 8; bases outside the gene matches: 6. CDR3 residues: CASSETGTEGYTF. The CDR3 coding sequence is TGTGCCAGCAGTGAGACCGGGACAGAAGGCTACACCTTC. Full variable domain (outside the CDR3, taken from reference TRBV2 and TRBJ1-2): EPEVTQTPSHQVTQMGQEVILRCVPISNHLYFYWYRQILGQKVEFLVSFYNNEISEKSEIFDDQFSVERPDGSNFTLKIRSTKLEDSAMYFCASSETGTEGYTFGSGTRLTVV.

The chain uses TRBV6-5 and TRBJ1-5; 10 positions match TRBD1. In germline, CDR1 is MNHEY, CDR2 SVGAGI. Trimming removed 4 bases from V and 5 bases from J; junction bases left unmatched: 5. There are 15 residues in the CDR3. DNA for the CDR3: TGTGCCAGCAGTTGGACAGGGGGGTTTTATCAGCCCCAGCATTTT. Protein sequence: CASSWTGGFYQPQHF.

J is TRBJ2-1 and V is TRBV5-5; 7 bases are a match to TRBD1. Germline V lookup: CDR1 SGHKS, CDR2 YYEKEE (reference sequence). The CDR3 consists of 15 residues. J was trimmed by 6 bases and V by 0 bases; bases with no gene match: 6. CDR3 sequence reads: CASSLGQGMGNEQFF. As DNA, the CDR3 is TGTGCCAGCAGCTTGGGACAGGGAATGGGCAATGAGCAGTTCTTC.

The chain uses TRBV5-1 and TRBJ2-7, with D perhaps matching TRBD2 (6 bases). The germline gives CDR1 SGHRS, CDR2 YFSETQ. Trimming stripped 0 bases from V and 0 bases from J, with 10 bases between. CDR3 length: 15 amino acids. The CDR3: CASSLDGGLSYEQYF. The CDR3 DNA follows: TGCGCCAGCAGCTTGGATGGGGGACTCTCCTACGAGCAGTACTTC.

The V gene is TRBV11-1, the J gene TRBJ1-1; D is possibly TRBD1 (6 bases). The CDR3 extends over 13 amino acids. Deletions cut 3 bases from V and 3 bases from J, with 8 bases between. The germline gives CDR1 SGHAT, CDR2 FQDESV (reference sequence). The CDR3 DNA reads TGTGCCAGCAGCTTGAGGGGGGACACTGAAGCTTTCTTT. Translated: CASSLRGDTEAFF.

J is TRBJ1-3 and V is TRBV6-5, with D unresolved. Germline CDR1 is MNHEY and CDR2 is SVGAGI. Between the trimmed V and J ends, which lost 0 bases and 4 bases, there was a span of 10 bases. CDR3 size: 15 residues. CDR3 sequence reads: CASSYSVQLGNTIYF. The DNA of the CDR3 is TGTGCCAGCAGTTACTCAGTCCAACTGGGAAACACCATATATTTT.

The chain combines TRBV6-6 with TRBJ1-6; TRBD1 aligns across 11 bases. This CDR3 is built from 14 residues. Trimming cost V 8 bases and J 8 bases; bases outside gene matches: 5. The germline V gene has CDR1 MNHNY and CDR2 SVGAGI (reference sequence). The CDR3 coding sequence is TGTGCCAGCCGGGACAGGGGGGTAGATTCACCCCTCCACTTT. Its protein is CASRDRGVDSPLHF.

This clone was counted once. The rearrangement uses TRBV6-6 and TRBJ1-1; D is undetermined. Trimming took off 0 bases at V and 4 bases at J, with 9 bases between the two ends. Germline V lookup: CDR1 MNHNY, CDR2 SVGAGI (reference sequence). The CDR3 loop spans 14 amino acids. The CDR3: CASSYSLLGTEAFF. Here the CDR3 DNA reads TGTGCCAGCAGTTACTCCCTACTGGGCACTGAAGCTTTCTTT.

V usage is TRBV30 and J usage is TRBJ1-3, with a tentative D call TRBD1 (6 bases). The germline CDR1 and CDR2 sequences are GTSNPN and SVGIG (reference sequence). Trimming shortened V by 5 bases and J by 3 bases, and 14 bases separated the two germline ends. The CDR3 is made up of 14 amino acids. The CDR3 region has the DNA TGTGCCTGGGGGGGAGGACAGTTTGGAAACACCATATATTTT. It encodes CAWGGGQFGNTIYF.

The V and J genes are TRBV9 and TRBJ1-1; D is unresolved. Trimming removed 1 base from V and 7 bases from J, with 11 bases in between. Germline lookup yields CDR1 SGDLS and CDR2 YYNGEE. The CDR3 consists of 13 residues. CDR3 in DNA: TGTGCCAGCAGCGTAACGGGGTTAGGTGAAGCTTTCTTT. Encoded protein: CASSVTGLGEAFF. The complete variable domain, with remaining parts taken from reference TRBV9 and TRBJ1-1, reads DSGVTQTPKHLITATGQRVTLRCSPRSGDLSVYWYQQSLDQGLQFLIQYYNGEERAKGNILERFSAQQFPDLHSELNLSSLELGDSALYFCASSVTGLGEAFFGQGTRLTVV.

V is TRBV7-8 and J is TRBJ1-4, with D possibly being TRBD1 (5 bases). Trimming took off 2 bases at V and 6 bases at J, with 13 bases between the two ends. The CDR3 spans 15 residues. Germline CDR1 and CDR2: SGHVS and FQNEAQ. DNA of the CDR3: TGTGCCAGCAGCTTAATGACTGGGGCGCATGAAAAACTGTTTTTT. Amino acid sequence: CASSLMTGAHEKLFF.

This clone was picked up one time. The genes are TRBV4-1 and TRBJ2-2, with 13 bases aligning to TRBD2. This CDR3 region has 18 residues. Germline CDR1 is MGHRA and CDR2 is YSYEKL. The junction had 7 bases not matched to a gene; V was cut back by 2 bases and J by 4 bases. The CDR3, as DNA: TGCGCCAGCAGCCAAAGGACTAGCGGGAGCGGTATCACCGGGGAGCTGTTTTTT. It translates to CASSQRTSGSGITGELFF.

The gene calls are TRBV6-6 and TRBJ2-6; no clear D. The CDR3 contains 15 residues. Germline lookup yields CDR1 MNHNY and CDR2 SVGAGI (reference sequence). V was cut by 2 bases and J by 3 bases, with 8 bases left in between. The chain's CDR3 is CASSYRVYGANVLTF. The CDR3 nucleotides read TGTGCCAGCAGTTACCGGGTCTATGGGGCCAACGTCCTGACTTTC.

The chain carries TRBV7-3 and TRBJ2-3; D unresolved. V gave up 1 base and J gave up 2 bases, with 10 bases separating them. The CDR3 has 15 residues. Germline values: CDR1 SGHTA, CDR2 FQGTGA. The CDR3: CASSLNGRYTDTQYF. The CDR3 nucleotides are TGTGCCAGCAGCTTAAACGGGCGGTACACAGATACGCAGTATTTT.

The rearrangement uses TRBV9 and TRBJ1-2, with D unclear. V was trimmed by 3 bases and J by 4 bases, leaving 13 bases between them. Per the germline V gene, CDR1 is SGDLS and CDR2 is YYNGEE. The CDR3 loop spans 14 amino acids. CDR3 residues: CASSESHGVYGYTF. The CDR3 DNA is TGTGCCAGCAGCGAGTCCCATGGGGTCTATGGCTACACCTTC.

The CDR3 DNA reads as TGCGCCAGCAGTGACTCGACAGGGGTCCGCAATGAAGCTTTCTTT. It yields the protein CASSDSTGVRNEAFF. V gene TRBV10-1 combines with J gene TRBJ1-1; 8 nucleotides line up with TRBD1. The CDR3 spans 15 residues. V shed 3 bases, J shed 7 bases, and the junction held 10 bases outside the gene matches. The germline CDR1 and CDR2 sequences are WNHNN and SYGVQD (reference sequence).

The genes are TRBV14 and TRBJ2-3, with D unclear. V lost 2 bases and J 5 bases, leaving 8 bases between the germline ends. The CDR3 contains 13 residues. CDR1 is SGHDN, CDR2 FVKESK, per germline. CDR3 sequence: CASSQQVVDTQYF. The CDR3 DNA is TGTGCCAGCAGCCAACAAGTGGTAGATACGCAGTATTTT.

The J gene is TRBJ2-3, the V gene TRBV5-1; D remains unclear. CDR3 length: 16 residues. The germline gives CDR1 SGHRS, CDR2 YFSETQ. V lost 4 bases, J lost 2 bases, and 17 bases lay in between. The CDR3 nucleotides read TGCGCCAGCAGCAAGGACCCTACCTTTTCCACAGATACGCAGTATTTT. This sequence encodes CASSKDPTFSTDTQYF.

The chain has TRBV5-1 and TRBJ2-5; perhaps TRBD2 as D (5 bases). Looked up from germline, CDR1 is SGHRS and CDR2 is YFSETQ. Trimming cost V 0 bases and J 7 bases, with 13 bases left between them. The CDR3 runs to 14 residues. The CDR3 region has the DNA TGCGCCAGCAGCTTGGCCCCGGGGAGCGGGACCCAGTACTTC. Translating gives CASSLAPGSGTQYF.

V and J are TRBV19 and TRBJ2-7; D not certain. The germline CDR1 and CDR2 sequences are LNHDA and SQIVND (reference sequence). With 4 bases removed from V and 5 bases from J, the gap between germline ends came to 18 bases. This CDR3 has 15 residues. In nucleotides, the CDR3 is TGTGCCAGTAGTAGAAGGGTGAATATTGACCACGAGCAGTACTTC. Protein sequence: CASSRRVNIDHEQYF.

This chain joins TRBV9 and TRBJ2-3; D gene uncertain. With 2 bases removed from V and 3 bases from J, the gap between germline ends came to 10 bases. The CDR3 runs to 14 residues. Germline V gives CDR1 SGDLS, CDR2 YYNGEE. As DNA, the CDR3 is TGTGCCAGCAGCGTCCGAGCCGGTACAGATACGCAGTATTTT. Encoded protein: CASSVRAGTDTQYF.

This chain connects TRBV10-2 to TRBJ2-1, with 11 nucleotides matching TRBD2. The V and J ends lost 6 bases and 6 bases, in that order; junction bases with no gene match: 1. The CDR3 loop spans 13 amino acids. The germline CDR1 and CDR2 sequences are WSHSY and SAAADI. The CDR3 region is CASRLAGANEQFF. The CDR3 nucleotides read TGCGCCAGCAGACTAGCGGGGGCCAATGAGCAGTTCTTC.

This chain connects TRBV18 to TRBJ2-6; tentatively, D is TRBD1 or TRBD2 (5 bases each). The CDR3 loop spans 15 amino acids. The germline V and J ends were trimmed by 3 bases and 2 bases, with 8 bases remaining between them. CDR1 KGHSH and CDR2 LQKENI come from the germline V gene. CDR3 sequence reads: CASSPPGPGANVLTF. The CDR3 nucleotides are TGTGCCAGCTCACCTCCGGGGCCTGGGGCCAACGTCCTGACTTTC. Full variable domain (outside the CDR3, taken from reference TRBV18 and TRBJ2-6): NAGVMQNPRHLVRRRGQEARLRCSPMKGHSHVYWYRQLPEEGLKFMVYLQKENIIDESGMPKERFSAEFPKEGPSILRIQQVVRGDSAAYFCASSPPGPGANVLTFGAGSRLTVL.

This clone was seen a single time. The V gene is TRBV15, the J gene TRBJ2-3; 12 positions agree with TRBD2. Germline lookup yields CDR1 LNHNV and CDR2 YYDKDF (reference sequence). V was pared by 9 bases and J by 2 bases, with 3 bases of the junction left unmatched. The CDR3 loop spans 14 amino acids. DNA for the CDR3: TGTGCCACTAGGACTAGCGGGGTCACAGATACGCAGTATTTT. Its protein is CATRTSGVTDTQYF.

The chain uses TRBV7-2 and TRBJ2-2; D not certain. This CDR3 comprises 15 residues. The germline V gene encodes CDR1 SGHTA and CDR2 FQGNSA. V was shortened by 1 base and J by 5 bases, with 11 bases between the two germline ends. CDR3 loop: CASSLGSTHTGELFF. The CDR3 DNA sequence: TGTGCCAGCAGCTTAGGGTCCACGCATACCGGGGAGCTGTTTTTT.

The chain joins TRBV2 to TRBJ2-2; D ambiguous. Trimming shortened V by 6 bases and J by 4 bases, and 12 bases separated the two germline ends. This CDR3 has 14 residues. Per the germline V gene, CDR1 is SNHLY and CDR2 is FYNNEI. In DNA, the CDR3 is TGTGCCAGCAGGGAATTACAGCGCACCGGGGAGCTGTTTTTT. Translating it yields CASRELQRTGELFF. Supplemented by reference TRBV2 and TRBJ2-2, the full variable domain reads EPEVTQTPSHQVTQMGQEVILRCVPISNHLYFYWYRQILGQKVEFLVSFYNNEISEKSEIFDDQFSVERPDGSNFTLKIRSTKLEDSAMYFCASRELQRTGELFFGEGSRLTVL.

This clone was seen a few times. The V call is TRBV4-1, the J call TRBJ1-6; 7 nucleotides match TRBD1. Germline lookup yields CDR1 MGHRA and CDR2 YSYEKL. With V trimmed by 4 bases and J by 3 bases, 9 bases remained unmatched. The CDR3 is 17 amino acids. Written as DNA, the CDR3 is TGCGCCAGCAGCCTCATAGGGACAGTCTACTATAATTCACCCCTCCACTTT. This translates into CASSLIGTVYYNSPLHF.